This TCR beta chain came from a study of blood T cell repertoires in COVID-19. Overall study: The cDNA or gDNA used as material had been derived from T cells, B-cell-depleted T cells, or PBMCs.

V was shortened by 5 bases and J by 3 bases, with 20 bases between the two germline ends. From germline, CDR1 is MDHEN and CDR2 SYDVKM. The CDR3 is 17 residues long. In the source study's methods: Estimated nucleated cell counts came from reference gene primer amplification. Libraries were prepared by immunoSEQ multiplex PCR; TCRdb keeps only in-frame clonotypes and omits some of them. V, J and clone size are taken as reported in that table, and D and trimming were inferred from the DNA itself. The profile covers under 40,000 clones, with about nine tenths appearing a single time and about a tenth taken by the ten largest.

The sequenced sample was peripheral blood. The chain uses TRBV28 and TRBJ1-5; the D gene is possibly TRBD1 (5 bases). This TCR was sampled from an older man with active COVID-19. The CDR3 coding sequence is TGTGCCAGCAGTCCCAAAAAGGGGTCGTGGCCCAATCAGCCCCAGCATTTT. Amino acids: CASSPKKGSWPNQPQHF.